The present entry profiles one T cell receptor beta chain with its context. Its specificity is not known. Germline CDR1 is LGHNA and CDR2 is YNFKEQ. The CDR3 is 17 amino acids. The V and J ends lost 0 bases and 0 bases respectively, with 14 bases between them. This entry comes from a study of identifying expanded T cells in peripheral blood. Findings and caveats of the study: Two-week clone count variance significantly increased as total template count grew.

Method: immunoSEQ multiplex PCR; TCRdb's copy keeps in-frame clones and lacks some. The sample contains approximately 130,000 clones, around 84% of which appear only once. V and J are TRBV4-2 and TRBJ1-2; D might be TRBD1 (5 bases). This TCR was recovered from a person between 18 and 75 years old in good health. Sequenced sample: blood. CDR3 loop: CASSQDYDRRPNYGYTF. The CDR3 DNA reads TGTGCCAGCAGCCAAGATTACGACAGAAGACCTAACTATGGCTACACCTTC.